The 4 T cell receptor beta chains in this list originate from one sample, sequenced in a study of blood T cell repertoires in COVID-19. The method was immunoSEQ multiplex PCR; TCRdb's version includes in-frame clones alone and lacks a portion of them. This sample has about 400,000 clones, with around 92% found just once. Sequences were obtained from PBMCs or T cells enriched from blood (not recorded which). These receptors originate from a woman aged 30 to 39 who had recovered from COVID-19.

V usage is TRBV7-2 and J usage is TRBJ2-7, with a possible D match to TRBD2 (5 bases). Germline V CDR1 and CDR2: SGHTA, FQGNSA. The CDR3 has 13 residues. Trimming removed 4 bases at V and 6 bases at J, with 13 bases between. In DNA form, the CDR3 reads TGTGCCAGCAGCTCGGAAGCGGCCGGCGAGCAGTACTTC. Its protein product is CASSSEAAGEQYF.

The rearrangement uses TRBV2 and TRBJ2-5; D possibly corresponds to TRBD2 (5 bases). The V gene lost 7 bases and the J gene lost 5 bases, with 17 bases spanning the gap. Per germline, CDR1 SNHLY and CDR2 FYNNEI. The length of the CDR3 is 14 residues. The CDR3 protein is CASTGKRKIETQYF. The CDR3 DNA reads as TGTGCCAGCACGGGGAAGAGGAAGATCGAGACCCAGTACTTC.

The genes are TRBV18 and TRBJ1-3; D remains ambiguous. The CDR3 runs 16 residues. Germline lookup yields CDR1 KGHSH and CDR2 LQKENI. V lost 4 bases and J lost 3, with 16 bases in between. CDR3 residues: CASSLTGRGGGNTIYF. The CDR3, as DNA: TGTGCCAGCTCACTGACTGGACGGGGAGGTGGAAACACCATATATTTT.

This clone has a single count. The chain employs TRBV5-1 and TRBJ2-6, with D unresolved. The CDR3 has 12 amino acids. Germline lookup yields CDR1 SGHRS and CDR2 YFSETQ. Trimming took off 4 bases at V and 9 bases at J, with 8 bases between the two ends. The CDR3 DNA reads TGCGCCAGCAGCAGTACTTTCAACGTCCTGACTTTC. Residues: CASSSTFNVLTF.